This T cell receptor (beta chain) came from a study of blood T cells in healthy people across ages. PBMCs were isolated at a quantity of at least 6 million per sample. A remark on this clonotype: With a much larger clone just one base away, this may be a read error.

The germline CDR1 and CDR2 sequences are MNHEY and SVGEGT. This CDR3 has 14 amino acids. Combining a sample-barcoded 5' primer with a J-beta primer mix, a second PCR ran for roughly 6 to 11 cycles. The template-switch adaptor was a 5' adaptor with 12 random nucleotides. It tagged each cDNA molecule. TCRdb redid the calling of the 5' RACE reads with MiXCR, one entry per CDR3 protein. The sample lists 870,000 or so distinct CDR3 sequences; around 26% were seen once. The chain links TRBV6-2 or TRBV6-3 to TRBJ1-2, with D unclear. The sample comprised blood. This clonotype was sampled from a woman of 80 years or more in good health. Here the CDR3 reads CANSYSSVPRGYTF. CDR3 coding DNA: TGTGCCAACAGTTACTCGTCCGTTCCGAGAGGCTACACCTTC.